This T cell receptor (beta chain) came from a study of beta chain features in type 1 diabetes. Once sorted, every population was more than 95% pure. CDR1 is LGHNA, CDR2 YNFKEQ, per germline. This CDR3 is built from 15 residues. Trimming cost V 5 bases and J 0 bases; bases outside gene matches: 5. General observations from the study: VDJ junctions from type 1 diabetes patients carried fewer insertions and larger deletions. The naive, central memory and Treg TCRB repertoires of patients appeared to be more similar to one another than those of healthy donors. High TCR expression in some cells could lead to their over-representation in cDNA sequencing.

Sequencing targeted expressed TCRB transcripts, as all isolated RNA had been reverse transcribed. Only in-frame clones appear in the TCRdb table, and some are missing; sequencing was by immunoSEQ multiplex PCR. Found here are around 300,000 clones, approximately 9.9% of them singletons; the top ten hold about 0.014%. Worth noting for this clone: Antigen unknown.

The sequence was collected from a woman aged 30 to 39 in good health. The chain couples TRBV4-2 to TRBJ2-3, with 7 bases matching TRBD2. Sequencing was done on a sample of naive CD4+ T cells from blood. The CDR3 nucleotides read TGTGCCAGCAGCGCTAGCGGACAAAGCACAGATACGCAGTATTTT. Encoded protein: CASSASGQSTDTQYF.